This TCR beta chain is from a study of patients and donors after allogeneic stem cell transplantation. MiXCR was run by TCRdb on the RT-PCR reads, yielding one entry per CDR3 protein. The table records about 230,000 distinct CDR3 sequences, over 12% of them present only once. This clonotype was observed many times. The CDR3 spans 14 residues. V dropped 1 base and J dropped 10; count of bases not matched to a gene: 3. CDR1 is SGHRS, CDR2 YFSETQ, per germline. Sequenced sample: blood, either unsorted or a sorted T cell fraction (not recorded which). The clonotype was recovered from a human donor who was either an allogeneic HSCT recipient or a stem cell or donor lymphocyte infusion donor (not recorded which). It is not recorded whose cells these are; they may come from a transplant donor. The chain employs TRBV5-1 and TRBJ1-6, with 9 positions matching TRBD1. Here the CDR3 DNA reads TGCGCCAGCAGCTTGAACAGGGGGCAATCACCCCTCCACTTT. This encodes CASSLNRGQSPLHF.